This T cell receptor (beta chain) is drawn from a study of cytomegalovirus exposure and HLA in healthy donors. A multiplex PCR was run with 60 Vbeta primers and 13 Jbeta primers. The repertoire was sequenced with immunoSEQ multiplex PCR; TCRdb's copy has only in-frame clones and lacks some. The table includes about 180,000 clones, over 80% detected once. This CDR3 has 16 residues. Germline loops: CDR1 LGHNA, CDR2 YNFKEQ. The trim removed 0 bases at V and 2 bases at J, leaving 6 bases unmatched. The study's findings and limits: Rarity characterized most TCR sequences, yet some public TCRs appeared in many donors.

About this clone itself: No antigen is known for it.

Sequencing used PBMCs. The receptor comes from a girl aged 10-17 years in good health and CMV-seropositive. The rearrangement joins TRBV4-2 to TRBJ2-7; 8 bases fit TRBD1. The CDR3, as DNA: TGTGCCAGCAGCCAAGATCCAGGGGGCCCCACCTACGAGCAGTACTTC. This encodes CASSQDPGGPTYEQYF.